This T cell receptor beta chain was retrieved from a study of T-cell memory formation after mild COVID-19. Notes on the study in general: From day 15 to 85, contracting clones were balanced between CD4 and CD8, whereas later expanders leaned toward CD4+.

The CDR3 totals 16 residues. The V and J ends lost 4 bases and 0 bases, in that order; junction bases with no gene match: 7. The V gene's germline CDR1 is SGHRS and CDR2 YFSETQ. Constant-segment primers and 5'RACE yielded cDNA libraries for TCR alpha and TCR beta, each carrying sample barcodes and UMIs. A single record per CDR3 protein comes from TCRdb applying MiXCR to the 5' RACE reads. Here the sample spans hundreds of thousands of distinct CDR3 sequences, about 16% being singletons. Concerning this clonotype itself: No antigen is known for it.

The gene calls are TRBV5-1 and TRBJ1-1; 9 nucleotides agree with TRBD1. The sequencing sample was made of PBMCs or a T cell subset sorted from them (not recorded which). The sequence came from an adult woman who had mild COVID-19 (a few samples of this study predate the infection). Cell type and time point are not known. DNA of the CDR3: TGCGCCAGCAGCCTGGGACAGGGCCTCATGAACACTGAAGCTTTCTTT. It yields the protein CASSLGQGLMNTEAFF.